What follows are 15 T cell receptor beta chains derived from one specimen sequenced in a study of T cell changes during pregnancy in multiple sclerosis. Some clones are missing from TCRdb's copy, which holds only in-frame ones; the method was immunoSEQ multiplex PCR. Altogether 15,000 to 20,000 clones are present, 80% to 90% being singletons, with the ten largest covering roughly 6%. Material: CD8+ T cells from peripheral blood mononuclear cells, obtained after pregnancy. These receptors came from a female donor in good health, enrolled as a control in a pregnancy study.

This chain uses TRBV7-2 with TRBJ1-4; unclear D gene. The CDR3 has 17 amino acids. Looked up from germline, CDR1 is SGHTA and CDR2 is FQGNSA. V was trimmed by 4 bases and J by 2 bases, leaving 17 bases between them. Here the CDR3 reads CASSSRSPVATNEKLFF. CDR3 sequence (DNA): TGTGCCAGCAGCTCTAGGTCCCCGGTAGCGACTAATGAAAAACTGTTTTTT.

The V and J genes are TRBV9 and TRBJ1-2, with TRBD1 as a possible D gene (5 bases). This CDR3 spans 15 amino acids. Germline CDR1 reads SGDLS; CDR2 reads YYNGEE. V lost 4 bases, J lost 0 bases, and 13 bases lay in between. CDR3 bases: TGTGCCAGCAGCCCCTCTCACAGGACTAACTATGGCTACACCTTC. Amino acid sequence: CASSPSHRTNYGYTF.

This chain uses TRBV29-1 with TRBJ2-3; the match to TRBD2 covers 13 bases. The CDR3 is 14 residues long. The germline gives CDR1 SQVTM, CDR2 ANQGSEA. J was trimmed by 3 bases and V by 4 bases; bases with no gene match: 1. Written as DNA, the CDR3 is TGCAGCGTTGTGGGACTAGCGGGGACAGATACGCAGTATTTT. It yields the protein CSVVGLAGTDTQYF.

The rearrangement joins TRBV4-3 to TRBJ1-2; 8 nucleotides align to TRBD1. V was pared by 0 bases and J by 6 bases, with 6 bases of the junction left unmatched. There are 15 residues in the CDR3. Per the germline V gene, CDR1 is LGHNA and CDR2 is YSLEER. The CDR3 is CASSQDRGQEHGYTF. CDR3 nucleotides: TGCGCCAGCAGCCAAGATAGGGGACAGGAACATGGCTACACCTTC.

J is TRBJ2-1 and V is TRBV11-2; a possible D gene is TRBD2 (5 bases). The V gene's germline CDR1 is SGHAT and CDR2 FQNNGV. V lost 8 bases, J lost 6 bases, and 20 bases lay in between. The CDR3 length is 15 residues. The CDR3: CASQRERTPPNEQFF. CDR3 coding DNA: TGTGCCAGCCAGAGGGAGAGGACCCCCCCCAATGAGCAGTTCTTC.

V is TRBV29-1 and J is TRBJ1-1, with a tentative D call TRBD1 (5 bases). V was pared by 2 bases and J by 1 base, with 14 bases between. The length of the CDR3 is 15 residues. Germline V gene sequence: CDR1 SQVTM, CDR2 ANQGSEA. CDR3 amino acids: CSVESVRQPNTEAFF. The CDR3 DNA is TGCAGCGTTGAATCCGTAAGACAGCCGAACACTGAAGCTTTCTTT.

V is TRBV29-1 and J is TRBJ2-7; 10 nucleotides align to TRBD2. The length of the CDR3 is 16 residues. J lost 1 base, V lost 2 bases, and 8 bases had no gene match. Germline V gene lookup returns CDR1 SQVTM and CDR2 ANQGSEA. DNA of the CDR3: TGCAGCGTTGAATGGCTAGCGGGGGCCGATTCCTACGAGCAGTACTTC. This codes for CSVEWLAGADSYEQYF.

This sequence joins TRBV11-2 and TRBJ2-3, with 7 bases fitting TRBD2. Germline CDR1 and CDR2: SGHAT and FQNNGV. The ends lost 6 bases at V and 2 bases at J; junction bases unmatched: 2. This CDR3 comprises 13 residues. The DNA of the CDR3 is TGTGCCAGCAGGGGGGACTACACAGATACGCAGTATTTT. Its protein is CASRGDYTDTQYF.

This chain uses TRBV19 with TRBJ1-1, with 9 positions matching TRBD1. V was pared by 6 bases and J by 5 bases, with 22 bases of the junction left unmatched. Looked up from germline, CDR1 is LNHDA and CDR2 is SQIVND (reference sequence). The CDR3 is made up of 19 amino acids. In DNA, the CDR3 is TGTGCCAGTAGGCCAGACCGAACAGGGGGCAGGGGGCTGGGGACTGAAGCTTTCTTT. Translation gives CASRPDRTGGRGLGTEAFF. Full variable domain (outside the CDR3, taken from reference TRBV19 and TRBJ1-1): DGGITQSPKYLFRKEGQNVTLSCEQNLNHDAMYWYRQDPGQGLRLIYYSQIVNDFQKGDIAEGYSVSREKKESFPLTVTSAQKNPTAFYLCASRPDRTGGRGLGTEAFFGQGTRLTVV.

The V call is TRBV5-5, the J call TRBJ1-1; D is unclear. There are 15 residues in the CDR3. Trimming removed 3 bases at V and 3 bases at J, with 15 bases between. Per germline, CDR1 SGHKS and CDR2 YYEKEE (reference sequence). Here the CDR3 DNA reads TGTGCCAGCAGCTCCCTCGGGAATTTGGACACTGAAGCTTTCTTT. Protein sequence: CASSSLGNLDTEAFF.

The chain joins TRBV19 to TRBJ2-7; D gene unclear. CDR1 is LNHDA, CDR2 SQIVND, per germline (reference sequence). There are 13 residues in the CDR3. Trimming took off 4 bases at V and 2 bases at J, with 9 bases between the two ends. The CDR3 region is CASSTAPAYEQYF. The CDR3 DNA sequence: TGTGCCAGTAGTACTGCCCCAGCCTACGAGCAGTACTTC.

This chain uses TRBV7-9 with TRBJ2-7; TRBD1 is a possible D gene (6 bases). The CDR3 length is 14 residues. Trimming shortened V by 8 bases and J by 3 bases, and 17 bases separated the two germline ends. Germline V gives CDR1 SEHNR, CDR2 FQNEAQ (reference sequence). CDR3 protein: CASGLGQHYYEQYF. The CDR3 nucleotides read TGTGCCAGCGGGCTCGGACAGCATTACTACGAGCAGTACTTC.

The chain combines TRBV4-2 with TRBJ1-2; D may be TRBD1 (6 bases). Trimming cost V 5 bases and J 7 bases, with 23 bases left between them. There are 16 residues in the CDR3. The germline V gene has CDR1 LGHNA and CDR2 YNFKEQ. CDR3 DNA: TGTGCCAGCAGCTCCCCTGGGGGGGCAGGAGGGAGTGGCTACACCTTC. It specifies CASSSPGGAGGSGYTF.

The CDR3 protein is CASSLAGEPTGNTIYF. The CDR3 bases are TGTGCCAGCAGCTTGGCCGGGGAACCGACTGGAAACACCATATATTTT. This chain joins TRBV5-8 and TRBJ1-3, with D unclear. This CDR3 is 16 amino acids long. Germline V lookup: CDR1 SGHTS, CDR2 YDEGEE. V was shortened by 0 bases and J by 2 bases, with 12 bases between the two germline ends. Variable domain in full (rest from reference TRBV5-8 and TRBJ1-3): EAGVTQSPTHLIKTRGQQATLRCSPISGHTSVYWYQQALGLGLQFLLWYDEGEERNRGNFPPRFSGRQFPNYSSELNVNALELEDSALYLCASSLAGEPTGNTIYFGEGSWLTVV.

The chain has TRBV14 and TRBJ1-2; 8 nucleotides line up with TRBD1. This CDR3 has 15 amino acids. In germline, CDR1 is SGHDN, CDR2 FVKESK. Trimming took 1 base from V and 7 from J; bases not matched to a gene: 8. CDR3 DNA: TGTGCCAGCAGCCAAGTGGGGACAGGAGGTTCTGGCTACACCTTC. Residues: CASSQVGTGGSGYTF.